This TCR beta chain was retrieved from a study of blood T cell repertoires in COVID-19. Patients from Seattle were sampled longitudinally, starting during active infection. Repertoires were generated with immunoSEQ multiplex PCR, while TCRdb's copy carries only in-frame clones and drops some. This repertoire shows 150,000 to 200,000 clones, more than 85% found once; its top ten account for around 2%. Germline values: CDR1 MNHEY, CDR2 SVGEGT. V shed 2 bases, J shed 2 bases, and the junction held 4 bases outside the gene matches. The CDR3 totals 15 residues. The V gene is TRBV6-2 or TRBV6-3, the J gene TRBJ1-2, with TRBD1 matching 8 bases. What was sequenced was peripheral blood. This TCR came from a woman aged 55-69 years with COVID-19, enrolled during active disease. The CDR3 loop reads CASSYVGQANYGYTF. DNA of the CDR3: TGTGCCAGCAGTTACGTGGGACAGGCGAACTATGGCTACACCTTC.